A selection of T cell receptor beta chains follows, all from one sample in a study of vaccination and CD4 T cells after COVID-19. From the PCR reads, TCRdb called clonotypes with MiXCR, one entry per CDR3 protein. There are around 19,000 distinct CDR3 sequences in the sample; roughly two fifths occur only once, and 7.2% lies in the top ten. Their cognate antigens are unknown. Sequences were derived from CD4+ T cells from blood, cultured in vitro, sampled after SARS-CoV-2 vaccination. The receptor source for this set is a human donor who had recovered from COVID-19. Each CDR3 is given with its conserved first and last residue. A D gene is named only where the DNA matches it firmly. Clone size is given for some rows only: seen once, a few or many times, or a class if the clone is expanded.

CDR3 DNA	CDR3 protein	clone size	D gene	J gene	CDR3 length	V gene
TGCAGTGCTAGAGCGGGACAGGGAGATGGCTACACCTTC	CSARAGQGDGYTF	NA	TRBD1	TRBJ1-2	13	TRBV20-1
TGCAGCGTTGACCCTGGCCACCAGCCGATTAACACTGAAGCTTTCTTT	CSVDPGHQPINTEAFF	NA	NA	TRBJ1-1	16	TRBV29-1
TGCAGTGCTAGAGATACGGCCCAGAAAGGAGAGCAGTACTTC	CSARDTAQKGEQYF	few	NA	TRBJ2-7	14	TRBV20-1
TGTGCCACCAGCAGAGATCGGGTCCCGGGGAGAAATACTGAAGCTTTCTTT	CATSRDRVPGRNTEAFF	NA	NA	TRBJ1-1	17	TRBV15
TGCAGTGCTAGAGTAGTAGGGAGGGTGACAACTAACTATGGCTACACCTTC	CSARVVGRVTTNYGYTF	few	NA	TRBJ1-2	17	TRBV20-1
TGTGCCAGCAGTTTTTGGCGCGACACTGAAGCTTTCTTT	CASSFWRDTEAFF	NA	NA	TRBJ1-1	13	TRBV27
TGCGCCAGCAAGCCGGGGGAGGTTTTGGAGACCCAGTACTTC	CASKPGEVLETQYF	NA	NA	TRBJ2-5	14	TRBV10-2
TGCGCCAGCAGTCAAGGCGGGCAGTCACAAGAGACCCAGTACTTC	CASSQGGQSQETQYF	NA	NA	TRBJ2-5	15	TRBV5-1
TGTGCCACCAGCAGCCCACAGGGGGGATTCTCTGGAAACACCATATATTTT	CATSSPQGGFSGNTIYF	NA	TRBD1	TRBJ1-3	17	TRBV15
TGCAGTGCTAGATGGGATCCTCCTAACTATGGCTACACCTTC	CSARWDPPNYGYTF	NA	NA	TRBJ1-2	14	TRBV20-1
TGTGCCACCAGTGAACCTGGACAGGACTATGGCTACACCTTC	CATSEPGQDYGYTF	NA	TRBD1	TRBJ1-2	14	TRBV24-1
TGTGCCAGCAGCACTAGCGGGACAGGACAGACCCAGTACTTC	CASSTSGTGQTQYF	NA	TRBD2	TRBJ2-5	14	TRBV7-2
TGTGCCAGCAGCCTTGGGACTAGCGGGAGGGCGAACAATGAGCAGTTCTTC	CASSLGTSGRANNEQFF	few	TRBD2	TRBJ2-1	17	TRBV28
TGTGCCAGCAGTTACTGGGATTTCTATGGCTACACCTTC	CASSYWDFYGYTF	few	NA	TRBJ1-2	13	TRBV6-5
TGTGCCAGCTGCAGAGACAGGGCAGCGCTTGGGGCTTCCTCCTACGAGCAGTACTTC	CASCRDRAALGASSYEQYF	NA	TRBD1	TRBJ2-7	19	TRBV11-1
TGTGCCAGTAGTCCGGGACAGGGTCTGGCAGAAGCTTTCTTT	CASSPGQGLAEAFF	NA	TRBD1	TRBJ1-1	14	TRBV19
TGTGCCAGCAGCTTAGGGATGGGGTCCTACGAGCAGTACTTC	CASSLGMGSYEQYF	NA	NA	TRBJ2-7	14	TRBV7-9
TGTGCCAGTAGTGAGACAGGGGGCGAGACAGATACGCAGTATTTT	CASSETGGETDTQYF	once	TRBD1	TRBJ2-3	15	TRBV19
TGTGCCAGCAGCTTGGCACAGGGGTTAACCTACGAGCAGTACTTC	CASSLAQGLTYEQYF	NA	TRBD1	TRBJ2-7	15	TRBV5-4
TGCGCCAGCAGCTCGGAACGGAAAATGAACACTGAAGCTTTCTTT	CASSSERKMNTEAFF	NA	NA	TRBJ1-1	15	TRBV5-1
TGTGCCAGCAGCTTTAGGGCCTCGGAGCCCGTAAGGGAAGCTTTCTTT	CASSFRASEPVREAFF	NA	NA	TRBJ1-1	16	TRBV11-2
TGTGCCAGCTCACCCCGCCGAGGAGGGAGCTCCTACGAGCAGTACTTC	CASSPRRGGSSYEQYF	NA	NA	TRBJ2-7	16	TRBV18
TGTGCCAGCAGCCACAGGGGGGGGCCCCGAGTAAGGAGAGGCTACACCTTC	CASSHRGGPRVRRGYTF	medium-sized	TRBD1	TRBJ1-2	17	TRBV27
TGTGCCAGCAGTTTATCGGGGATGCGCGAAGCTTTCTTT	CASSLSGMREAFF	once	NA	TRBJ1-1	13	TRBV27
TGTGCCAGCAGCTCCGGACGGTTGTATGGCTACACCTTC	CASSSGRLYGYTF	NA	NA	TRBJ1-2	13	TRBV28
TGTGCCTGGAGTGTCGGCAGGGCGGGCTACACCTTC	CAWSVGRAGYTF	NA	NA	TRBJ1-2	12	TRBV30
TGCAGCGTTGACCCATTCACCGAGGGATCGGGCTACACCTTC	CSVDPFTEGSGYTF	NA	NA	TRBJ1-2	14	TRBV29-1
TGTGCCAGCAGTTCCGTTGAGGGGCTTAATTCACCCCTCCACTTT	CASSSVEGLNSPLHF	NA	NA	TRBJ1-6	15	TRBV28
TGTGCCAGCAGCCCCTCTAGGGGGCGCAAAGTCGGGGAGCTGTTTTTT	CASSPSRGRKVGELFF	NA	TRBD1	TRBJ2-2	16	TRBV7-6
TGTGCCAGCACCGCACCGGGGGCAGGGGCAGATCAGCCCCAGCATTTT	CASTAPGAGADQPQHF	few	NA	TRBJ1-5	16	TRBV6-1
TGTGCCAGCAGTCAGCAAGGACATAATCAGCCCCAGCATTTT	CASSQQGHNQPQHF	NA	NA	TRBJ1-5	14	TRBV6-2/TRBV6-3
TGTGCCATCAAAGATGACAGGGGGAACTTTTACAATGAGCAGTTCTTC	CAIKDDRGNFYNEQFF	NA	TRBD1	TRBJ2-1	16	TRBV10-3
TGTGCCAGCAGCTTAGTAGCGGAGACCCAGTACTTC	CASSLVAETQYF	NA	NA	TRBJ2-5	12	TRBV11-3
TGTGCCAGCCGGAAGGGGCACTCCTACAATGAGCAGTTCTTC	CASRKGHSYNEQFF	few	NA	TRBJ2-1	14	TRBV6-1
TGTGCCAGCTCACCATCCGGCCGAGGGGCCCAAGAGACCCAGTACTTC	CASSPSGRGAQETQYF	NA	NA	TRBJ2-5	16	TRBV18
TGTGCCAGTAGTATAGATATGGGCTACACCTTC	CASSIDMGYTF	few	NA	TRBJ1-2	11	TRBV19
TGCAGTGCTCGGACAGGAGTAAGTCAGCCCCAGCATTTT	CSARTGVSQPQHF	NA	TRBD1	TRBJ1-5	13	TRBV20-1
TGTGCCAGCAGCTTAGTTAGCGGGGTAGGCGATACGCAGTATTTT	CASSLVSGVGDTQYF	few	TRBD2	TRBJ2-3	15	TRBV7-2
TGTGCCAGCAGCGCCCCGCTTGGAGCGGGAGAATTT	CASSAPLGAGEF	NA	TRBD2	TRBJ2-3	12	TRBV7-2
TGTGCCAGCAGTGTCGAGACGGACGAGCAGTACTTC	CASSVETDEQYF	few	NA	TRBJ2-7	12	TRBV2
TGTGCCAGCAGCCCCCAGATAGGGCAGTACTTC	CASSPQIGQYF	few	NA	TRBJ2-7	11	TRBV7-9
TGCGCCAGCAGCTGGCGGACGGAGGCCACTGAAGCTTTCTTT	CASSWRTEATEAFF	NA	NA	TRBJ1-1	14	TRBV5-1
TGCAGCGTCGATCCTACTCGAGCGCCAAGGAGGAACACTGAAGCTTTCTTT	CSVDPTRAPRRNTEAFF	NA	NA	TRBJ1-1	17	TRBV29-1
TGCGCCAGCAGCCTCGGACAGTCCACAGATACGCAGTATTTT	CASSLGQSTDTQYF	NA	NA	TRBJ2-3	14	TRBV5-1
TGTGCCAGCAGCTTGGCAGGAAACACCGGGGAGCTGTTTTTT	CASSLAGNTGELFF	few	NA	TRBJ2-2	14	TRBV7-2
TGTGCCAGCAGTTTTCTTCCGGGGACTAACTATGGCTACACCTTC	CASSFLPGTNYGYTF	few	NA	TRBJ1-2	15	TRBV27
TGCAGTGCCCTGGGACGGGAACTAGCGACCTCGAGCTCCTACGAGCAGTACTTC	CSALGRELATSSSYEQYF	NA	TRBD2	TRBJ2-7	18	TRBV20-1
TGTGCCAGCAGGGGGACAGGCGGACACGAGCAGTACTTC	CASRGTGGHEQYF	NA	TRBD1	TRBJ2-7	13	TRBV28
TGTGCCAGCAGTTCCGGCATCGGAAGTCAGTTCTTC	CASSSGIGSQFF	medium-sized	NA	TRBJ2-1	12	TRBV27
TGTGCCAGCAGCTTAGCGCTAGAAAACTATGGCTACACCTTC	CASSLALENYGYTF	few	NA	TRBJ1-2	14	TRBV7-2
TGTGCCAGCAGCTTAGATCAAGGCAGGGACCGCAATCAGCCCCAGCATTTT	CASSLDQGRDRNQPQHF	NA	NA	TRBJ1-5	17	TRBV11-2